These 27 T cell receptor beta chains share one sample of origin, sequenced in a study of immune evolution from preneoplasia to lung adenocarcinoma. Data came from immunoSEQ multiplex PCR; TCRdb stores just in-frame clones and leaves some out. The table has 4,500 to 5,000 clones, 80% to 90% seen once. Sequencing used FFPE adjacent normal lung tissue. All receptors come from an older donor with lung adenocarcinoma.

This rearrangement joins TRBV5-1 to TRBJ2-3; D is uncertain. This CDR3 contains 17 residues. V lost 0 bases to trimming and J lost 0 bases, with 14 bases between them. Per germline, CDR1 SGHRS and CDR2 YFSETQ. The CDR3 reads CASSLVTGGTSTDTQYF. In DNA, the CDR3 is TGCGCCAGCAGCTTGGTAACCGGCGGTACTAGCACAGATACGCAGTATTTT.

V is TRBV7-2 and J is TRBJ2-3; the D is unclear. This CDR3 is 16 amino acids long. The germline CDR1 and CDR2 sequences are SGHTA and FQGNSA. Trimming shortened V by 5 bases and J by 1 base, and 16 bases separated the two germline ends. CDR3: CASSTGAGYGTDTQYF. In DNA, the CDR3 is TGTGCCAGCAGCACCGGAGCCGGATATGGCACAGATACGCAGTATTTT.

The chain recombines TRBV18 with TRBJ1-5, with D unresolved. The germline V and J ends were trimmed by 6 bases and 3 bases, with 15 bases remaining between them. CDR1 KGHSH and CDR2 LQKENI come from the germline V gene. The CDR3 has 15 residues. The CDR3 reads CASSRQAGPNQPQHF. The DNA of the CDR3 is TGTGCCAGCTCCCGCCAAGCAGGACCCAATCAGCCCCAGCATTTT.

This chain connects TRBV12-5 to TRBJ1-3, with D perhaps TRBD1 (5 bases). The V end lost 3 bases, the J end lost 0 bases, and 18 bases lay between the germline ends. This CDR3 spans 18 amino acids. Germline V lookup: CDR1 LGHNT, CDR2 FRNRAP. As DNA, the CDR3 is TGTGCTAGTGGTTTCGGGGACGGGATTTCCCTCTCTGGAAACACCATATATTTT. It is translated as CASGFGDGISLSGNTIYF.

The gene calls are TRBV11-2 and TRBJ2-7; D is unclear. CDR3 length: 12 amino acids. V lost 6 bases, J lost 5 bases, and 11 bases lay in between. Germline V gene data show CDR1 as SGHAT and CDR2 as FQNNGV. In DNA form, the CDR3 reads TGTGCCAGCAGGTCGGAACAGAACGAGCAGTACTTC. Translation: CASRSEQNEQYF. Supplemented by reference TRBV11-2 and TRBJ2-7, the full variable domain reads EAGVAQSPRYKIIEKRQSVAFWCNPISGHATLYWYQQILGQGPKLLIQFQNNGVVDDSQLPKDRFSAERLKGVDSTLKIQPAKLEDSAVYLCASRSEQNEQYFGPGTRLTVT.

This clone is a singleton in its sample. The chain uses TRBV28 and TRBJ2-1, with D possibly matching TRBD2 (5 bases). Germline CDR1 and CDR2: MDHEN and SYDVKM. With 2 bases removed from V and 3 bases from J, the gap between germline ends came to 5 bases. The CDR3 has 13 amino acids. In DNA, the CDR3 is TGTGCCAGCAGTTTAAGCGGCTACAATGAGCAGTTCTTC. It codes for CASSLSGYNEQFF.

The chain employs TRBV6-5 and TRBJ2-7; D may be TRBD1 (6 bases). Trimming removed 6 bases at V and 2 bases at J, with 11 bases between. Germline loops: CDR1 MNHEY, CDR2 SVGAGI. The CDR3 has 13 residues. CDR3 amino acids: CASRPRTAYEQYF. The CDR3 DNA reads TGTGCCAGCAGGCCCAGGACAGCCTACGAGCAGTACTTC.

This clone occurred once. The gene calls are TRBV4-1 and TRBJ2-7, with 7 bases that match TRBD1. This CDR3 has 13 residues. The J segment lost 2 bases and the V segment lost 5 bases, leaving 3 bases of the junction unmatched. CDR1 is MGHRA and CDR2 is YSYEKL in the germline V gene. The DNA of the CDR3 is TGCGCCAGCAGCGGGGACAGCGCCTACGAGCAGTACTTC. It encodes CASSGDSAYEQYF.

The chain has TRBV14 and TRBJ2-7; no clear D. Germline CDR1 SGHDN, CDR2 FVKESK. V was cut by 3 bases and J by 3 bases, with 3 bases left in between. The CDR3 contains 11 residues. The CDR3 is CASSHNYEQYF. The CDR3 DNA follows: TGTGCCAGCAGCCATAACTACGAGCAGTACTTC.

The rearrangement links TRBV6-5 to TRBJ2-7; 9 bases align to TRBD1. Trimming cost V 4 bases and J 4 bases; bases outside gene matches: 5. This CDR3 comprises 14 residues. Germline V lookup: CDR1 MNHEY, CDR2 SVGAGI. The DNA of the CDR3 is TGTGCCAGCAGTTCCGGGACAGGGACTTACGAGCAGTACTTC. Translation: CASSSGTGTYEQYF.

The V gene is TRBV15, the J gene TRBJ2-5, with a weak D call TRBD1 (6 bases). With 0 bases removed from V and 0 bases from J, the gap between germline ends came to 11 bases. CDR1 and CDR2 (germline): LNHNV, YYDKDF (reference sequence). This CDR3 is built from 16 residues. The CDR3, as DNA: TGTGCCACCAGCAGAGATGGGGGCGGCCACCAAGAGACCCAGTACTTC. It translates to CATSRDGGGHQETQYF. The variable domain in full, completed from reference TRBV15 and TRBJ2-5, reads DAMVIQNPRYQVTQFGKPVTLSCSQTLNHNVMYWYQQKSSQAPKLLFHYYDKDFNNEADTPDNFQSRRPNTSFCFLDIRSPGLGDTAMYLCATSRDGGGHQETQYFGPGTRLLVL.

This clone occurred a few times. The gene calls are TRBV7-9 and TRBJ2-1, with D possibly being TRBD2 (5 bases). The CDR3 is 12 amino acids. CDR1 SEHNR and CDR2 FQNEAQ come from the germline V gene (reference sequence). V lost 4 bases to trimming and J lost 7 bases, with 8 bases between them. In nucleotides, the CDR3 is TGTGCCAGCAGCTCACTAGGAAATGAGCAGTTCTTC. Translation gives CASSSLGNEQFF.

J is TRBJ2-1 and V is TRBV5-4, with 7 bases identical to TRBD1. Unmatched junction bases numbered 6, after V lost 4 bases and J lost 2 bases. The CDR3 consists of 15 residues. CDR1 SGHNT and CDR2 YYREEE come from the germline V gene (reference sequence). The CDR3 reads CASSPTGTAYNEQFF. In DNA form, the CDR3 reads TGTGCCAGCAGCCCCACCGGGACAGCCTACAATGAGCAGTTCTTC.

This clone was seen a handful of times. In nucleotides, the CDR3 is TGTGCCAGCAGCGTAGACTACGAGGCGGATTCACCCCTCCACTTT. Translated, it gives CASSVDYEADSPLHF. The chain is built from TRBV9 and TRBJ1-6; D not certain. V was clipped by 0 bases and J by 8 bases, with 12 bases between them. Per germline, CDR1 SGDLS and CDR2 YYNGEE. The CDR3 contains 15 residues. The entire variable domain, with the rest obtained from reference TRBV9 and TRBJ1-6, is as follows: DSGVTQTPKHLITATGQRVTLRCSPRSGDLSVYWYQQSLDQGLQFLIQYYNGEERAKGNILERFSAQQFPDLHSELNLSSLELGDSALYFCASSVDYEADSPLHFGNGTRLTVT.

This chain links TRBV28 with TRBJ1-2; D perhaps matches TRBD1 (5 bases). Germline V gene data show CDR1 as MDHEN and CDR2 as SYDVKM. V lost 3 bases and J 3 bases, leaving 8 bases between the germline ends. The CDR3 is made up of 13 amino acids. CDR3 protein: CASSFQGYYGYTF. CDR3 nucleotide sequence: TGTGCCAGCAGTTTCCAGGGTTACTATGGCTACACCTTC.

J is TRBJ1-1 and V is TRBV29-1; 8 nucleotides line up with TRBD1. CDR1 and CDR2 from the germline V gene are SQVTM and ANQGSEA. V lost 7 bases, J lost 0 bases, and 10 bases stayed unmatched. The CDR3 runs 15 residues. CDR3 loop: CSGRGAGGLNTEAFF. The CDR3 region has the DNA TGCAGCGGCCGCGGGGCAGGGGGCCTGAACACTGAAGCTTTCTTT.

This chain links TRBV6-5 with TRBJ2-1; D may be TRBD2 (6 bases). V was trimmed by 5 bases and J by 4 bases, leaving 15 bases between them. Looked up from germline, CDR1 is MNHEY and CDR2 is SVGAGI. The CDR3 has 15 residues. Here the CDR3 DNA reads TGTGCCAGCAGTCTTAATCTCGGGACTTACAATGAGCAGTTCTTC. Translating gives CASSLNLGTYNEQFF.

This rearrangement joins TRBV7-2 to TRBJ1-4; 10 bases line up with TRBD1. The V and J ends lost 0 bases and 8 bases, in that order; junction bases with no gene match: 3. The V gene's germline CDR1 is SGHTA and CDR2 FQGNSA. The CDR3 totals 15 residues. The DNA of the CDR3 is TGTGCCAGCAGCTTAGCTGGGACAGGGGAGGAAAAACTGTTTTTT. Encoded protein: CASSLAGTGEEKLFF.

This chain uses TRBV29-1 with TRBJ2-5; no clear D gene. Germline-derived CDR1 and CDR2 are SQVTM and ANQGSEA. This CDR3 contains 13 residues. The V gene lost 3 bases and the J gene lost 2 bases, with 10 bases spanning the gap. The CDR3 loop reads CSVEVSVQETQYF. CDR3 sequence (DNA): TGCAGCGTTGAGGTCTCGGTGCAAGAGACCCAGTACTTC. The variable domain in full, completed from reference TRBV29-1 and TRBJ2-5, reads SAVISQKPSRDICQRGTSLTIQCQVDSQVTMMFWYRQQPGQSLTLIATANQGSEATYESGFVIDKFPISRPNLTFSTLTVSNMSPEDSSIYLCSVEVSVQETQYFGPGTRLLVL.

This clone was counted only a few times. The chain has TRBV10-3 and TRBJ1-6; 7 bases fit TRBD1. Trimming at V came to 6 bases and at J to 10 bases, leaving 9 bases not matched to a gene. Germline V gives CDR1 ENHRY, CDR2 SYGVKD. This CDR3 spans 14 amino acids. The CDR3 DNA follows: TGTGCCATCAGACGACAGGGCCCGGGGTCACCCCTCCACTTT. Amino acid sequence: CAIRRQGPGSPLHF.

In its sample, this clone is large. The genes are TRBV9 and TRBJ2-1; 10 bases are shared with TRBD2. V was clipped by 5 bases and J by 3 bases; unmatched bases: 5. CDR3 size: 15 residues. Germline CDR1 SGDLS, CDR2 YYNGEE. Written as DNA, the CDR3 is TGTGCCAGCAGTGCTAGCGGGAGCATCTACAATGAGCAGTTCTTC. Protein: CASSASGSIYNEQFF.

The rearrangement joins TRBV6-5 to TRBJ2-1; 13 bases are shared with TRBD2. This CDR3 comprises 15 residues. The germline gives CDR1 MNHEY, CDR2 SVGAGI. Trimming at V came to 7 bases and at J to 7 bases, leaving 7 bases not matched to a gene. CDR3 coding DNA: TGTGCCAGCACCCCCCTACTAGCGGGAGGGAATGAGCAGTTCTTC. Translated, it gives CASTPLLAGGNEQFF.

The gene calls are TRBV9 and TRBJ2-3; D tentatively fits TRBD1 or TRBD2 (7 bases each). Germline V gives CDR1 SGDLS, CDR2 YYNGEE. The CDR3 spans 15 residues. Trimming pared 4 bases from V and 1 base from J, leaving 13 bases between. The chain's CDR3 is CASSFQGGRTDTQYF. CDR3 DNA sequence: TGTGCCAGCAGCTTCCAGGGGGGGCGCACAGATACGCAGTATTTT. The variable domain in full, with the rest retrieved from reference TRBV9 and TRBJ2-3, is DSGVTQTPKHLITATGQRVTLRCSPRSGDLSVYWYQQSLDQGLQFLIQYYNGEERAKGNILERFSAQQFPDLHSELNLSSLELGDSALYFCASSFQGGRTDTQYFGPGTRLTVL.

The chain uses TRBV4-3 and TRBJ1-2; 8 bases fit TRBD1. V lost 0 bases to trimming and J lost 4 bases; unmatched junction nucleotides: 4. The CDR3 contains 15 residues. Germline values: CDR1 LGHNA, CDR2 YSLEER. CDR3 DNA: TGCGCCAGCAGCCAAGACGACAGGGGCCGCTATGGCTACACCTTC. It specifies CASSQDDRGRYGYTF.

The CDR3, as DNA: TGTGCCAGCAGTAGACAGGGGGGAACTGAAGCTTTCTTT. Translating gives CASSRQGGTEAFF. The chain carries TRBV25-1 and TRBJ1-1; 9 bases line up with TRBD1. CDR1 is MGHDK, CDR2 SYGVNS, per germline. V dropped 5 bases and J dropped 5; count of bases not matched to a gene: 3. There are 13 residues in the CDR3. The whole variable domain, remainder taken from reference TRBV25-1 and TRBJ1-1, is EADIYQTPRYLVIGTGKKITLECSQTMGHDKMYWYQQDPGMELHLIHYSYGVNSTEKGDLSSESTVSRIRTEHFPLTLESARPSHTSQYLCASSRQGGTEAFFGQGTRLTVV.

The rearrangement joins TRBV25-1 to TRBJ2-1; 7 bases match TRBD2. Germline CDR1 MGHDK, CDR2 SYGVNS. V lost 3 bases and J lost 4; bases outside the gene matches: 6. The length of the CDR3 is 15 residues. CDR3 nucleotides: TGTGCCAGCAGTGAGGCCGGGACTAAATACAATGAGCAGTTCTTC. It specifies CASSEAGTKYNEQFF.

The chain couples TRBV2 to TRBJ2-7, with D unresolved. Germline V CDR1 and CDR2: SNHLY, FYNNEI. The CDR3 extends over 13 amino acids. V dropped 4 bases and J dropped 0 bases, with 7 bases sitting between them. The CDR3 sequence is CASSGGVSYEQYF. CDR3 DNA: TGTGCCAGCAGTGGCGGTGTCTCCTACGAGCAGTACTTC.